This TCR beta chain originates from a study of blood T cell repertoires in COVID-19. Across the whole study: PBMCs, B-cell-depleted T cells, or T cells provided the cDNA or gDNA that made up the material.

Under the authors' procedure: Amplification from reference gene primers served as the basis for estimated nucleated cell counts. Here immunoSEQ multiplex PCR was the method, and the copy in TCRdb shows in-frame clones only, minus some. V and J calls and clone size are copied from that table; D and trimming were computed from the DNA. The table has 60,000 to 65,000 clones, around 80% seen once. Germline V lookup: CDR1 SNHLY, CDR2 FYNNEI. The V gene end was trimmed by 6 bases and the J gene end by 6 bases; junction bases not matched to a gene: 1. This CDR3 has 13 amino acids. Sequences were obtained from peripheral blood. The TCR was taken from a human donor in a cohort sampled during active COVID-19. The gene calls are TRBV2 and TRBJ2-2; 10 bases match TRBD1. The CDR3 sequence is CASSGQGAGELFF. CDR3 coding DNA: TGTGCCAGCAGCGGACAGGGGGCCGGGGAGCTGTTTTTT. Combining the CDR3 with reference TRBV2 and TRBJ2-2 gives the whole variable domain EPEVTQTPSHQVTQMGQEVILRCVPISNHLYFYWYRQILGQKVEFLVSFYNNEISEKSEIFDDQFSVERPDGSNFTLKIRSTKLEDSAMYFCASSGQGAGELFFGEGSRLTVL.